This T cell receptor (beta chain) was sequenced for a study of PD-L1 blockade in urothelial cancer. V shed 0 bases, J shed 6 bases, and the junction held 8 bases outside the gene matches. CDR3 length equals 17 residues. Germline V CDR1 and CDR2: SGHRS, YFSETQ. Data came from immunoSEQ multiplex PCR; TCRdb stores just in-frame clones and leaves some out. Found here are 85,000 to 130,000 clones, 91% of them singletons; the top ten hold around 0.92%. The clonotype was recovered from a woman older than 75 with urothelial cancer. The starting material was PBMCs, obtained around atezolizumab (anti-PD-L1) treatment. This rearrangement joins TRBV5-1 to TRBJ2-2; 10 nucleotides line up with TRBD1. In nucleotides, the CDR3 is TGCGCCAGCAGCTTGGCCGGGACAGGGGATATCGCCGGGGAGCTGTTTTTT. Its translation is CASSLAGTGDIAGELFF.